The TCR beta chain under discussion was sequenced for a study of blood T cell repertoires in COVID-19. Germline CDR1 and CDR2: KGHSH and LQKENI. CDR3 length: 16 residues. Losses at the gene ends were 3 bases for V and 0 bases for J; bases not matched to a gene: 3. Measured with immunoSEQ multiplex PCR; TCRdb has only the in-frame clones, and not every one. The data hold some 500,000 clones, with 85% to 90% observed a single time. The sequencing sample was made of peripheral blood. This receptor was obtained from a woman between 50 and 59 years old with COVID-19, enrolled during active disease. J is TRBJ1-3 and V is TRBV18, with 9 nucleotides matching TRBD1. The DNA for the CDR3 is TGTGCCAGCTCACCGGGACAGGGAAACTCTGGAAACACCATATATTTT. Translated: CASSPGQGNSGNTIYF. The complete variable domain, with remaining parts taken from reference TRBV18 and TRBJ1-3, reads NAGVMQNPRHLVRRRGQEARLRCSPMKGHSHVYWYRQLPEEGLKFMVYLQKENIIDESGMPKERFSAEFPKEGPSILRIQQVVRGDSAAYFCASSPGQGNSGNTIYFGEGSWLTVV.